The sequence of this T cell receptor (beta chain) was determined in a study of blood T cell repertoires in COVID-19. In this sample, this clone turned up a few times. TCRdb's copy holds only in-frame clones and misses some; the assay was immunoSEQ multiplex PCR. Of almost 500,000 clones in the sample, 70% to 90% were seen once. Trimming left V 0 bases short and J 0 bases short, with 4 bases between. CDR1 SGHRS and CDR2 YFSETQ come from the germline V gene. CDR3 size: 14 residues. Cohorts were assigned according to the clinical history that participants reported. The sample taken for sequencing was PBMCs or T cells enriched from blood (not recorded which). The rearrangement uses TRBV5-1 and TRBJ1-5; D gene ambiguous. The TCR was taken from a woman aged 55 to 70 who had recovered from COVID-19. The CDR3 DNA follows: TGCGCCAGCAGCTTGGGGCCTAGCAATCAGCCCCAGCATTTT. It specifies CASSLGPSNQPQHF.